This TCR beta chain comes out of a study of beta chain features in type 1 diabetes. This clone came up a few times. What it binds is not known. Study-wide findings and caveats: For patients, the naive, central memory and Treg TCRB repertoires appeared more alike than for healthy donors. Cells with high TCR expression could be over-represented when cDNA is sequenced.

cDNA synthesis used the whole RNA isolate, giving expressed TCRB sequences. Measured with immunoSEQ multiplex PCR; TCRdb has only the in-frame clones, and not every one. The sample comprises 970,000 or so clones, 17% of which are singletons, and 0.02% to 0.025% rests with the top ten. All sorted populations exceeded 98% purity. CDR1 SGHDN and CDR2 FVKESK come from the germline V gene. The CDR3 extends over 16 amino acids. V was cut by 2 bases and J by 7 bases, with 20 bases left in between. The receptor was derived from a woman younger than 30 in good health. The rearrangement uses TRBV14 and TRBJ1-2; D is possibly TRBD1 (5 bases). Source material: naive CD4+ T cells from blood. The CDR3 loop is CASSQLTGRPSGGYTF. The CDR3 region has the DNA TGTGCCAGCAGCCAATTGACGGGGCGGCCCAGTGGTGGCTACACCTTC.